These 20 T cell receptor beta chains share one sample of origin, sequenced in a study of beta chain features in type 1 diabetes. Overall study results and limits: TCRB CDR3s were moderately but significantly shorter in Type 1 diabetes patients in all four CD4+ subsets.

Sequenced material consisted of expressed TCRB transcripts (all of the isolated RNA was reverse transcribed). Using immunoSEQ multiplex PCR, the repertoire was profiled, and TCRdb retains in-frame clones only, with some absent. The table lists about 650,000 clones, 12% of them singletons. Their cognate antigens are unknown. The sequenced sample consisted of naive CD4+ T cells from blood. These receptors came from a young man with type 1 diabetes.

The chain carries TRBV7-8 and TRBJ1-2, with D hard to call. The germline V gene encodes CDR1 SGHVS and CDR2 FQNEAQ. V dropped 1 base and J dropped 6 bases, with 9 bases sitting between them. CDR3 size: 13 residues. The CDR3 region is CASSLERSHGYTF. CDR3 sequence (DNA): TGTGCCAGCAGCTTAGAAAGGTCCCATGGCTACACCTTC.

The rearrangement joins TRBV29-1 to TRBJ2-5; D is undetermined. Germline CDR1 and CDR2: SQVTM and ANQGSEA. The V and J ends lost 3 bases and 4 bases respectively, with 15 bases between them. The CDR3 contains 14 residues. CDR3 nucleotide sequence: TGCAGCGTTGAGGGAACAGACCAAGGAGAGACCCAGTACTTC. The encoded protein is CSVEGTDQGETQYF.

A few counts support this clone. The chain joins TRBV19 to TRBJ1-4; D perhaps matches TRBD1 (6 bases). The CDR3 length is 14 residues. Germline values: CDR1 LNHDA, CDR2 SQIVND (reference sequence). V was cut by 3 bases and J by 5 bases, with 10 bases left in between. The CDR3 is CASSIGQKNEKLFF. CDR3 nucleotides: TGTGCCAGTAGTATTGGACAGAAGAATGAAAAACTGTTTTTT.

In the case of this clone: The same CDR3 arises from other DNA sequences in this sample as well. V gene TRBV4-2 combines with J gene TRBJ2-5, with 13 bases fitting TRBD2. The junction had 2 bases not matched to a gene; V was cut back by 4 bases and J by 3 bases. The CDR3 runs 15 residues. Germline V lookup: CDR1 LGHNA, CDR2 YNFKEQ. This chain's CDR3 is CASSRGTSGEETQYF. The CDR3, as DNA: TGTGCCAGCAGCCGAGGGACTAGCGGGGAAGAGACCCAGTACTTC.

In its sample, this clone was seen a few times. This chain joins TRBV4-3 and TRBJ2-7; 7 nucleotides line up with TRBD1. The J segment lost 2 bases and the V segment lost 1 base, leaving 8 bases of the junction unmatched. The germline V gene encodes CDR1 LGHNA and CDR2 YSLEER. The CDR3 consists of 16 residues. This chain's CDR3 is CASSQAIGQDTYEQYF. CDR3 coding DNA: TGCGCCAGCAGCCAAGCTATCGGACAGGATACCTACGAGCAGTACTTC.

The rearrangement links TRBV27 to TRBJ2-7; D tentatively reads TRBD1 or TRBD2 (5 bases each). The CDR3 has 13 amino acids. Germline CDR1 and CDR2: MNHEY and SMNVEV (reference sequence). The ends were cut back, 3 bases at V and 4 bases at J, with 10 bases in the middle. CDR3: CASSLGRPYEQYF. DNA for the CDR3: TGTGCCAGCAGTTTGGGACGACCTTACGAGCAGTACTTC.

The chain employs TRBV27 and TRBJ1-4; possible D gene TRBD1, 5 bases. Trimming pared 5 bases from V and 3 bases from J, leaving 19 bases between. The V gene's germline CDR1 is MNHEY and CDR2 SMNVEV (reference sequence). This CDR3 has 17 amino acids. The CDR3 reads CASSTRLGRGSNEKLFF. CDR3 bases: TGTGCCAGCAGTACCCGGTTGGGGAGGGGTTCTAATGAAAAACTGTTTTTT.

The CDR3 region has the DNA TGTGCCAGCAGGGCCAGGAGCTCCTATAATTCACCCCTCCACTTT. Amino acids: CASRARSSYNSPLHF. The chain employs TRBV6-5 and TRBJ1-6; D gene uncertain. The CDR3 loop spans 15 amino acids. Trimming removed 6 bases at V and 0 bases at J, with 9 bases between. In germline, CDR1 is MNHEY, CDR2 SVGAGI.

This chain's CDR3 is CASSPVVGAGANVLTF. The CDR3 DNA is TGTGCCAGCTCACCAGTCGTTGGTGCTGGGGCCAACGTCCTGACTTTC. This chain connects TRBV18 to TRBJ2-6; no reliable D call. CDR3 length: 16 amino acids. V gave up 2 bases and J gave up 2 bases, with 10 bases separating them. Germline V gives CDR1 KGHSH, CDR2 LQKENI. The full variable domain, with the rest looked up from reference TRBV18 and TRBJ2-6, is NAGVMQNPRHLVRRRGQEARLRCSPMKGHSHVYWYRQLPEEGLKFMVYLQKENIIDESGMPKERFSAEFPKEGPSILRIQQVVRGDSAAYFCASSPVVGAGANVLTFGAGSRLTVL.

This clone was observed a few times. The V and J genes are TRBV11-1 and TRBJ2-5; D uncertain. Germline CDR1 is SGHAT and CDR2 is FQDESV (reference sequence). The CDR3 loop spans 15 amino acids. V was clipped by 3 bases and J by 0 bases, with 11 bases between them. CDR3: CASSLGPMYQETQYF. In nucleotides, the CDR3 is TGTGCCAGCAGCTTGGGCCCTATGTACCAAGAGACCCAGTACTTC.

This clone was counted between two and nine times. V gene TRBV14 combines with J gene TRBJ2-2; TRBD1 is a possible D gene (6 bases). Germline V CDR1 and CDR2: SGHDN, FVKESK. Trimming took off 0 bases at V and 5 bases at J, with 13 bases between the two ends. This CDR3 has 16 amino acids. The CDR3 here is CASSQEVGGETGELFF. CDR3 nucleotides: TGTGCCAGCAGCCAAGAAGTAGGGGGAGAAACCGGGGAGCTGTTTTTT.

The chain joins TRBV5-1 to TRBJ2-5; D gene uncertain. CDR3 length equals 12 residues. Germline V gene lookup returns CDR1 SGHRS and CDR2 YFSETQ. V lost 4 bases to trimming and J lost 2 bases, with 6 bases between them. CDR3 DNA sequence: TGCGCCAGCAGCCCCCAACAAGAGACCCAGTACTTC. Its protein is CASSPQQETQYF.

This chain connects TRBV5-1 to TRBJ1-3; unclear D gene. CDR1 and CDR2 from the germline V gene are SGHRS and YFSETQ. The CDR3 has 16 amino acids. V was shortened by 2 bases and J by 0 bases, with 12 bases between the two germline ends. This chain's CDR3 is CASSLEGWGSGNTIYF. For the CDR3, the DNA is TGCGCCAGCAGCTTAGAAGGGTGGGGCTCTGGAAACACCATATATTTT.

The J gene is TRBJ1-2, the V gene TRBV10-3; TRBD1 matches at 9 bases. This CDR3 is 13 amino acids long. Germline V CDR1 and CDR2: ENHRY, SYGVKD. V gave up 3 bases and J gave up 6 bases; unmatched junction bases: 2. CDR3 DNA: TGTGCCATCAGTGAAAGGACAGGGGATGGCTACACCTTC. As protein: CAISERTGDGYTF.

This clone was observed a handful of times. The J gene is TRBJ2-3, the V gene TRBV29-1; D not resolved. The germline gives CDR1 SQVTM, CDR2 ANQGSEA. The CDR3 totals 14 residues. V shed 4 bases and J shed 0 bases, with 11 bases lying between them. For the CDR3, the DNA is TGCAGCGTTGGTAAAGCGAGGAGCACAGATACGCAGTATTTT. Translated: CSVGKARSTDTQYF.

In its sample, this clone was seen a few times. CDR3: CASLGTAGSGANVLTF. In DNA, the CDR3 is TGTGCCAGTTTGGGAACAGCCGGCTCTGGGGCCAACGTCCTGACTTTC. The chain employs TRBV19 and TRBJ2-6; unclear D gene. Germline values: CDR1 LNHDA, CDR2 SQIVND (reference sequence). V lost 8 bases and J 0 bases, leaving 14 bases between the germline ends. This CDR3 has 16 amino acids.

This clone was seen more than once but under ten times. The V call is TRBV5-1, the J call TRBJ2-1; the D is unclear. CDR3 length: 13 amino acids. Trimming stripped 3 bases from V and 2 bases from J, with 6 bases between. Germline loops: CDR1 SGHRS, CDR2 YFSETQ. The CDR3 loop reads CASSWRPYNEQFF. The DNA for the CDR3 is TGCGCCAGCAGCTGGCGGCCCTACAATGAGCAGTTCTTC.

This clone was observed a handful of times. The rearrangement joins TRBV10-2 to TRBJ1-6, with D possibly TRBD1 on 5 matching bases. Trimming stripped 3 bases from V and 5 bases from J, with 11 bases between. CDR3 length equals 15 residues. The germline CDR1 and CDR2 sequences are WSHSY and SAAADI. Here the CDR3 reads CASSELQGDNSPLHF. The DNA for the CDR3 is TGCGCCAGCAGTGAATTGCAGGGAGATAATTCACCCCTCCACTTT.

This chain connects TRBV7-9 to TRBJ1-5; tentatively, D is TRBD1 (6 bases). In germline, CDR1 is SEHNR, CDR2 FQNEAQ (reference sequence). This CDR3 has 14 amino acids. The V end was cut by 5 bases, the J end by 4 bases, with 12 bases between. The CDR3 nucleotides are TGTGCCAGCAGCCTCCAGGGGCTAAATCAGCCCCAGCATTTT. This translates into CASSLQGLNQPQHF.

This clone was observed a handful of times. This CDR3 is also generated by other DNA sequences in the sample. V and J are TRBV9 and TRBJ2-3; unclear D gene. Germline V gene data show CDR1 as SGDLS and CDR2 as YYNGEE. The CDR3 has 14 residues. Trimming cost V 2 bases and J 1 base, with 8 bases left between them. The CDR3 reads CASSVLWGTDTQYF. CDR3 nucleotides: TGTGCCAGCAGCGTTTTGTGGGGCACAGATACGCAGTATTTT. The whole variable domain, remainder taken from reference TRBV9 and TRBJ2-3, is DSGVTQTPKHLITATGQRVTLRCSPRSGDLSVYWYQQSLDQGLQFLIQYYNGEERAKGNILERFSAQQFPDLHSELNLSSLELGDSALYFCASSVLWGTDTQYFGPGTRLTVL.